This TCR beta chain was sequenced during a study of identical twins. Points on this clonotype: A single base separates this from a much larger clone, so it may be a read error.

MiXCR, applied by TCRdb to the 5' RACE reads, yields one record per CDR3 protein. The sample consists of about 190,000 distinct CDR3 sequences, about a sixth of them appearing once. CDR3 length: 13 residues. Losses at the gene ends were 4 bases for V and 8 bases for J; bases not matched to a gene: 5. Another study also made use of these data, one on T cells expressing NK-cell markers. That paper states: Over 5 donors carried dominant NKG2C+ clonotypes that made up roughly 1.0-8% of their CD8+ T cells.

The receptor was derived from a woman aged 18-29 years in good health. This rearrangement joins TRBV12-3 or TRBV12-4 to TRBJ2-1; 7 bases align to TRBD2. Material for sequencing was CD8+ T cells sorted from blood. The DNA for the CDR3 is TGTGCCAGCAGTTCCACTAGCGCACATGAGCAGTTCTTC. It yields the protein CASSSTSAHEQFF.